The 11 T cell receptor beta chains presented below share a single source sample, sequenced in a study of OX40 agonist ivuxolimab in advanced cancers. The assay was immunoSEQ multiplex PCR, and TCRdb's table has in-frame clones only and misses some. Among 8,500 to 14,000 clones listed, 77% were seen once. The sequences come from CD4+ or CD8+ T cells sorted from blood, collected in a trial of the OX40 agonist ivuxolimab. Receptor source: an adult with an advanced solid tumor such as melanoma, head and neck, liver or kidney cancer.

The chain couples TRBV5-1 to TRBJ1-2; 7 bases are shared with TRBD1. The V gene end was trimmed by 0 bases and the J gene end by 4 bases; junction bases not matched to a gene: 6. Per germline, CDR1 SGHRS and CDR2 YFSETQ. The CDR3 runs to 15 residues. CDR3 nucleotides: TGCGCCAGCAGCTTGGCACCCCCAGGGGGCTATGGCTACACCTTC. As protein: CASSLAPPGGYGYTF.

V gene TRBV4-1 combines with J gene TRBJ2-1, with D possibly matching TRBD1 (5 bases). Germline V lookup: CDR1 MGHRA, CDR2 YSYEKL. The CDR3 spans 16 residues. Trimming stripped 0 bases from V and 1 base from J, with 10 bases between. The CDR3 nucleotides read TGCGCCAGCAGCCAAGACGCAGGGTTATCCTACAATGAGCAGTTCTTC. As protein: CASSQDAGLSYNEQFF.

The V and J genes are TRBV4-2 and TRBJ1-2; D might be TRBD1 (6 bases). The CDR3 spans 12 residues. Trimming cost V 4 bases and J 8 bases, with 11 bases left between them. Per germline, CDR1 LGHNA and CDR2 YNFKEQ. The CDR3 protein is CASSLGGGGYTF. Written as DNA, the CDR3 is TGTGCCAGCAGCCTGGGGGGCGGAGGCTACACCTTC.

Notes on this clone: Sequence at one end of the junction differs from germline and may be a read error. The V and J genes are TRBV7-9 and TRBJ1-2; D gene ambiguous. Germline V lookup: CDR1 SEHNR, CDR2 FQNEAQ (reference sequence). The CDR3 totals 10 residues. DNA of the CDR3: TGTGCCAGCAGCTTAGATGTGGTCGCCTTC. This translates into CASSLDVVAF.

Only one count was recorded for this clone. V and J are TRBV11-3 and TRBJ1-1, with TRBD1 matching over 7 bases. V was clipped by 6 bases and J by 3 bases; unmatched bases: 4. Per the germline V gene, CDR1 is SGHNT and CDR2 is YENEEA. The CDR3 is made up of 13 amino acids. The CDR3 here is CASRLRGHTEAFF. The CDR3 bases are TGTGCCAGCAGACTAAGGGGGCACACTGAAGCTTTCTTT.

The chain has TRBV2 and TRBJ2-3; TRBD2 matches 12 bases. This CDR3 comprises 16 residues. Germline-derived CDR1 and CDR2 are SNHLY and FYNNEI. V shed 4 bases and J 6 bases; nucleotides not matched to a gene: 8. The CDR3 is CASSALAGGLFDTQYF. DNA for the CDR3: TGTGCCAGCAGTGCCCTAGCGGGGGGGCTTTTTGATACGCAGTATTTT.

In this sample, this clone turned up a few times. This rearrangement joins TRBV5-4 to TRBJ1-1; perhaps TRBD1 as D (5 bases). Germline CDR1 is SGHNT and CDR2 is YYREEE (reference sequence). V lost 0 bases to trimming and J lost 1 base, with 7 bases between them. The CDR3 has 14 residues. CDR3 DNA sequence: TGTGCCAGCAGCTTGGTCGGGGCGAACACTGAAGCTTTCTTT. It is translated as CASSLVGANTEAFF.

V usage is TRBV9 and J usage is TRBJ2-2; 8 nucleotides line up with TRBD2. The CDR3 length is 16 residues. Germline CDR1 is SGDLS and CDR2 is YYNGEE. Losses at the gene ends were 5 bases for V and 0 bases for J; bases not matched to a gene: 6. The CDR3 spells CASRGSGGSNTGELFF. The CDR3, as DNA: TGTGCCAGCAGGGGAAGCGGGGGCTCGAACACCGGGGAGCTGTTTTTT.

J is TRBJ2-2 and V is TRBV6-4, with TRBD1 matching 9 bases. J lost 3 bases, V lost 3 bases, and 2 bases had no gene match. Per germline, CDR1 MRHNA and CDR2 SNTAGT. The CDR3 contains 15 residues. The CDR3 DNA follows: TGTGCCAGCAGTGAAGGGGACAGGGACACCGGGGAGCTGTTTTTT. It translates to CASSEGDRDTGELFF.

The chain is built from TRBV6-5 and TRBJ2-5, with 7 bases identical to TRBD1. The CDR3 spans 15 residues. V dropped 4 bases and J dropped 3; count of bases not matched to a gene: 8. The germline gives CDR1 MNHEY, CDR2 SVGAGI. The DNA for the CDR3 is TGTGCCAGCAGTTCGGGACAGACGAGCAAAGAGACCCAGTACTTC. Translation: CASSSGQTSKETQYF.

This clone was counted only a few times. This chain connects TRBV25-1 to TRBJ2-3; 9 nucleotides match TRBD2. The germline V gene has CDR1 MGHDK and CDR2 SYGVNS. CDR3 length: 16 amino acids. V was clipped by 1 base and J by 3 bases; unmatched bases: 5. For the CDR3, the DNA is TGTGCCAGCAGTGAATTGGCGGGAGGGCCGACAGATACGCAGTATTTT. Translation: CASSELAGGPTDTQYF.